This T cell receptor (beta chain) was recovered during a study of T cells in localized non-small cell lung cancer. General observations from the study: Researchers found a median roughly 50 of the top 100 tumor clones in adjacent lung. Sequencing, confined to only one tumor region, leaves heterogeneity possible.

Clones were sequenced by immunoSEQ multiplex PCR, and TCRdb holds only the in-frame ones, with some missing. The table includes approximately 1,500 clones, about a third detected once. Details on this clone: Its antigen is as yet unknown.

Trimming stripped 7 bases from V and 3 bases from J, with 13 bases between. CDR1 and CDR2 from the germline V gene are MNHGY and SAAAGT. This CDR3 is built from 14 residues. This sample comprised lung tumor tissue, obtained before any cancer treatment. The sequence was obtained from a man aged 40-75 years with stage II lung adenocarcinoma. This chain connects TRBV6-8 to TRBJ1-3; D may be TRBD1 (5 bases). Written as DNA, the CDR3 is TGTGCCAGCATGGGGCAAGGAGGTGGAAACACCATATATTTT. Amino acids: CASMGQGGGNTIYF.